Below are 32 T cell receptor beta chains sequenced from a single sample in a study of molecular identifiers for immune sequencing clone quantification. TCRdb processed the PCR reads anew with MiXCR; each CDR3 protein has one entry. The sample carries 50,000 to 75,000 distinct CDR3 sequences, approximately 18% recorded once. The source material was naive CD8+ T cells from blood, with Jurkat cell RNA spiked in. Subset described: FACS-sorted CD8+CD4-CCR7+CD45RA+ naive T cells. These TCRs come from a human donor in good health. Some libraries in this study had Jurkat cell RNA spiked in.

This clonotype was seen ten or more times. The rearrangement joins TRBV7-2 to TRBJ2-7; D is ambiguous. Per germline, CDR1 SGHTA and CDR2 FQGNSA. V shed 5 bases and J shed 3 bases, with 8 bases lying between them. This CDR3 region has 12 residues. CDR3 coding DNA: TGTGCCAGCAGCCGTCCCCGCTACGAGCAGTACTTC. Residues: CASSRPRYEQYF. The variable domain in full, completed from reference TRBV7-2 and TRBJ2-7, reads GAGVSQSPSNKVTEKGKDVELRCDPISGHTALYWYRQSLGQGLEFLIYFQGNSAPDKSGLPSDRFSAERTGGSVSTLTIQRTQQEDSAVYLCASSRPRYEQYFGPGTRLTVT.

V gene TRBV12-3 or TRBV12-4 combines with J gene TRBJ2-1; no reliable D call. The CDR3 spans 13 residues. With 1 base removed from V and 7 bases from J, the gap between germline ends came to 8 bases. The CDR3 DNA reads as TGTGCCAGCAGTTTAGTTCCCACGAATGAGCAGTTCTTC. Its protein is CASSLVPTNEQFF.

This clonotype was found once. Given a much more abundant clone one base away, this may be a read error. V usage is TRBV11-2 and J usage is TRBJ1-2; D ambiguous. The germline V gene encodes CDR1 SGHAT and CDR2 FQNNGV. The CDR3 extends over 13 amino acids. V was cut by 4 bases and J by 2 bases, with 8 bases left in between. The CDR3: CASSSMRNYGYTF. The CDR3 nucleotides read TGTGCCAGCAGCTCTATGCGGAACTATGGCTACACCTTC.

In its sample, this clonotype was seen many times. This chain's CDR3 is CASSGKGLAGEGTDTQYF. For the CDR3, the DNA is TGTGCCAGCAGTGGAAAGGGACTAGCGGGAGAGGGCACAGATACGCAGTATTTT. V and J are TRBV6-1 and TRBJ2-3, with 14 bases identical to TRBD2. The CDR3 contains 18 residues. CDR1 and CDR2 from the germline V gene are MNHNS and SASEGT. With 4 bases clipped from V and 1 base from J, the junction kept 7 bases outside the gene matches.

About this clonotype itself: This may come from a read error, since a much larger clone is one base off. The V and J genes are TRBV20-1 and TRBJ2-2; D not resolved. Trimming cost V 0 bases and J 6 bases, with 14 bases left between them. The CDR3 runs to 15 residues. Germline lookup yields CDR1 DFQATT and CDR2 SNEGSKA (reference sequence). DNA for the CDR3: TGCAGTGCTAGAGACCTAGAGAGTAACGCCGGGGAGCTGTTTTTT. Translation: CSARDLESNAGELFF.

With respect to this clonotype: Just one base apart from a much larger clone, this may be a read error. The CDR3 region has the DNA TGTGCCAGCAGGGACGAGGGACAACTGAACACTGAAGCTCTCTTT. Translation gives CASRDEGQLNTEALF. The J gene is TRBJ1-1, the V gene TRBV7-8; perhaps TRBD1 as D (6 bases). Germline V gene lookup returns CDR1 SGHVS and CDR2 FQNEAQ. The CDR3 spans 15 residues.

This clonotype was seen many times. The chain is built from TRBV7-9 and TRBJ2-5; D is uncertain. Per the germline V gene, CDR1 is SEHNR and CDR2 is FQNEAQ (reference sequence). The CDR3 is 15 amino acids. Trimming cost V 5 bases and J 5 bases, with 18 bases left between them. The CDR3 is CASSLYPRAHETQYF. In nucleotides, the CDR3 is TGTGCCAGCAGCCTGTACCCTCGGGCACATGAGACCCAGTACTTC.

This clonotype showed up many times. DNA for the CDR3: TGTGCCAGCAGCCCCGAGGGGTCAGGGGGCTATGGCTACACCTTC. Translation: CASSPEGSGGYGYTF. V usage is TRBV7-2 and J usage is TRBJ1-2; 7 nucleotides match TRBD1. CDR1 SGHTA and CDR2 FQGNSA come from the germline V gene. V was pared by 5 bases and J by 4 bases, with 10 bases of the junction left unmatched. This CDR3 comprises 15 residues.

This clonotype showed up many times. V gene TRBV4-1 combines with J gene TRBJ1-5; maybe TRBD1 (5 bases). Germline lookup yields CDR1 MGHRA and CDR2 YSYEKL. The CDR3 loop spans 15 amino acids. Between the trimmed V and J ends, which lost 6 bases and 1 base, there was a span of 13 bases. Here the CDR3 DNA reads TGCGCCAGCAGTATCGGGGGTTTGAGCAATCAGCCCCAGCATTTT. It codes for CASSIGGLSNQPQHF.

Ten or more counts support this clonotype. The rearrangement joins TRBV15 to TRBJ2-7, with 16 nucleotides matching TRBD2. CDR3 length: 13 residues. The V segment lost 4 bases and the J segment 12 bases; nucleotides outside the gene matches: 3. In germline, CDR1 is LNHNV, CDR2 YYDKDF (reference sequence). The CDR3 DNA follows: TGTGCCACCAGCACCGGGACTAGCGGGAGGGCGTACTTC. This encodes CATSTGTSGRAYF.

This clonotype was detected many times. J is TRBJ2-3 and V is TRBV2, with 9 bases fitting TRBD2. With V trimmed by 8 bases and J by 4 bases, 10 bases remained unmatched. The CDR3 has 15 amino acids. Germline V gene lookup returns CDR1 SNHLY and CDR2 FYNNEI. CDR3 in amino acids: CASGSGTSIADTQYF. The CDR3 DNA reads TGTGCCAGCGGATCCGGGACTAGCATCGCAGATACGCAGTATTTT.

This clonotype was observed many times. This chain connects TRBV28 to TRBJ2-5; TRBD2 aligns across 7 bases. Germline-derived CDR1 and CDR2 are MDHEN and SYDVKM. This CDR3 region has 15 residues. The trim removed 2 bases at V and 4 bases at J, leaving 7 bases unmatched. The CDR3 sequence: CASSLQGLVGETQYF. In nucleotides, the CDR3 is TGTGCCAGCAGTTTACAAGGACTAGTAGGAGAGACCCAGTACTTC. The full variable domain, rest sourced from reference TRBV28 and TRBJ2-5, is DVKVTQSSRYLVKRTGEKVFLECVQDMDHENMFWYRQDPGLGLRLIYFSYDVKMKEKGDIPEGYSVSREKKERFSLILESASTNQTSMYLCASSLQGLVGETQYFGPGTRLLVL.

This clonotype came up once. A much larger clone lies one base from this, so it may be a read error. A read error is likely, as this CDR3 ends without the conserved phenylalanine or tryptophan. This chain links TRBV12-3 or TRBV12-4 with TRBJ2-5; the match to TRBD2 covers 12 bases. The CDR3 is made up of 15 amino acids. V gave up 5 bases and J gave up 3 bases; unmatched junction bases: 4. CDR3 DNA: TGTGCCAGCAGTGCTAGACTAGCGGGAGAAGAGACCCAGTACCTC. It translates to CASSARLAGEETQYL.

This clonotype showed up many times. CDR3 sequence (DNA): TGTGCCAGCAGTACCGACAGGGAATTGCTCTACAATGAGCAGTTCTTC. Translated, it gives CASSTDRELLYNEQFF. V is TRBV6-2 or TRBV6-3 and J is TRBJ2-1; 7 bases are a match to TRBD1. Germline CDR1 is MNHEY and CDR2 is SVGEGT. J gave up 3 bases and V 5 bases, and 10 bases lay outside the gene matches. The CDR3 is made up of 16 amino acids.

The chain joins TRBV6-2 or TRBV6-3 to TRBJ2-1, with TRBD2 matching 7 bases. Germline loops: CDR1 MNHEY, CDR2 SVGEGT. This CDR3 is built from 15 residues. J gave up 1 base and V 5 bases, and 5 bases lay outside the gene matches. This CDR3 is CASSPPAGSYNEQFF. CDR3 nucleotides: TGTGCCAGCAGTCCTCCAGCGGGATCCTACAATGAGCAGTTCTTC.

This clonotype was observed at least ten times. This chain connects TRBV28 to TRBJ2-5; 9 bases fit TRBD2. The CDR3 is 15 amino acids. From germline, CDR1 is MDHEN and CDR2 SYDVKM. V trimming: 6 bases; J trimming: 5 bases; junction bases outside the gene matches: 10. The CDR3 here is CASRIAGVRSETQYF. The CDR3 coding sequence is TGTGCCAGCAGAATAGCGGGAGTTCGGTCGGAGACCCAGTACTTC.

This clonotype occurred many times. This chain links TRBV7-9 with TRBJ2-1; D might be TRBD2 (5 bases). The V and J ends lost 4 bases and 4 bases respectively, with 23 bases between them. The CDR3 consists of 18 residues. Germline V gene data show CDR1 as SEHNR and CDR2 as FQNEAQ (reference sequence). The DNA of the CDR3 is TGTGCCAGCAGCTCCACCTTCGAGGCTAGCAGTGATTACAATGAGCAGTTCTTC. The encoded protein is CASSSTFEASSDYNEQFF.

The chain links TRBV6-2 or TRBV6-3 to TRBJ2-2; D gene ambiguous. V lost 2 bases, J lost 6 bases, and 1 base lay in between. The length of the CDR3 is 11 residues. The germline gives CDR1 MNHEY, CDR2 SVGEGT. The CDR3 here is CASSYPGELFF. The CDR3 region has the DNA TGTGCCAGCAGTTACCCCGGGGAGCTGTTTTTT.

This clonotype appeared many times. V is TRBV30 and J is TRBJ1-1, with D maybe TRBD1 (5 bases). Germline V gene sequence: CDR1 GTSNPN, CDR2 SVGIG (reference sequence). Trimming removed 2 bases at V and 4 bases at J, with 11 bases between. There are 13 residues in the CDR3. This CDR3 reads CAWSHGDGTEAFF. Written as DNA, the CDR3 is TGTGCCTGGAGTCACGGGGACGGCACTGAAGCTTTCTTT.

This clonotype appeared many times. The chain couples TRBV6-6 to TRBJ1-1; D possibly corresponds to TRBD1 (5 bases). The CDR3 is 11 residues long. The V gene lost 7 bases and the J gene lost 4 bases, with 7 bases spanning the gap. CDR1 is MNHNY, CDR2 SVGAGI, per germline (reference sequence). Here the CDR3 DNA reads TGTGCCAGCACAGACAGCACTGAAGCTTTCTTT. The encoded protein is CASTDSTEAFF.

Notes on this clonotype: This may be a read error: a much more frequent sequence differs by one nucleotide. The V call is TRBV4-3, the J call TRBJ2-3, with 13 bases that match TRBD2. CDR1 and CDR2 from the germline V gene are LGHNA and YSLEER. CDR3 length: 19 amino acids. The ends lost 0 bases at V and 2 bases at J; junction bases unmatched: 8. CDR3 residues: CASSQDWIGLAGATDTQYF. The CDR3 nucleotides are TGCGCCAGCAGCCAAGATTGGATCGGACTAGCGGGGGCCACAGATACGCAGTATTTT.

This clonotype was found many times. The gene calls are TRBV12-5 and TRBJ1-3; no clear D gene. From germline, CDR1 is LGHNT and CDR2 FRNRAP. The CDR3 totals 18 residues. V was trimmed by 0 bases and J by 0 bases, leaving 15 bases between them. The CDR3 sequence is CASGLVPRDLLSGNTIYF. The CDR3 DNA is TGTGCTAGTGGTTTGGTACCGAGGGATCTCCTCTCTGGAAACACCATATATTTT.

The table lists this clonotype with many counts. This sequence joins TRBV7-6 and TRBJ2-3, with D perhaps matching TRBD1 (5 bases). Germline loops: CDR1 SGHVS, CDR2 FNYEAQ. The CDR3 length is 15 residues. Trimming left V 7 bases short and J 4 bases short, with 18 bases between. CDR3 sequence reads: CASKPRVLGADTQYF. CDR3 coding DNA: TGTGCCAGCAAGCCCCGGGTCCTAGGGGCAGATACGCAGTATTTT.

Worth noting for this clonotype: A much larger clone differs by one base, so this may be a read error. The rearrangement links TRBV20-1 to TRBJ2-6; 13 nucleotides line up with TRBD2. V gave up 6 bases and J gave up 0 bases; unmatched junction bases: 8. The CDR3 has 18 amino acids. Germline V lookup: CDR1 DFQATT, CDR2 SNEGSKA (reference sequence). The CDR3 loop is CSATWTSGGSSGANVLTF. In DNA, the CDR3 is TGCAGTGCCACCTGGACTAGCGGGGGCAGCTCTGGGGCCAACGTCCTGACTTTC.

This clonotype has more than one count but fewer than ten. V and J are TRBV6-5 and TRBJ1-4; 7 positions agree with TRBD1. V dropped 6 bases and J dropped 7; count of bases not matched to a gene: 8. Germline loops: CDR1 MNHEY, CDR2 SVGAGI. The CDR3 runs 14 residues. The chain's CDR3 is CASREQGGGEKLFF. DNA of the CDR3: TGTGCCAGCAGGGAGCAGGGGGGCGGTGAAAAACTGTTTTTT.

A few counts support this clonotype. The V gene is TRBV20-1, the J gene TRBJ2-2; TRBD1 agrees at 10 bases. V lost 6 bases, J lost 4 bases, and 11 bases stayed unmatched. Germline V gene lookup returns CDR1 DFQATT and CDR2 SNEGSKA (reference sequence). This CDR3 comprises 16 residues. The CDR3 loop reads CSAPDPDRGGTGELFF. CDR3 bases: TGCAGTGCCCCGGACCCGGACAGGGGGGGCACCGGGGAGCTGTTTTTT.

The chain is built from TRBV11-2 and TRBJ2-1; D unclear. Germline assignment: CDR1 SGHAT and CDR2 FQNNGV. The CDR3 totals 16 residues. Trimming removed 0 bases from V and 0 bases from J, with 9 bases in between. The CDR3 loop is CASSLDLGLSYNEQFF. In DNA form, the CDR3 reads TGTGCCAGCAGCTTAGACCTCGGGCTCTCCTACAATGAGCAGTTCTTC.

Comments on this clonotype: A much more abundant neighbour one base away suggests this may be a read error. The CDR3 nucleotides read TGTGCCAGCAGACCTGTTACGAACACTGGAGCTTTCTTT. Amino acid sequence: CASRPVTNTGAFF. The J gene is TRBJ1-1, the V gene TRBV28; D unclear. The CDR3 length is 13 residues. Looked up from germline, CDR1 is MDHEN and CDR2 is SYDVKM.

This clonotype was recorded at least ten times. The CDR3 is CASSIGQGFPYEQYF. The DNA for the CDR3 is TGTGCCAGCAGCATCGGACAGGGTTTTCCCTACGAGCAGTACTTC. V gene TRBV21-1 combines with J gene TRBJ2-7; no check of the table's D call, TRBD1, against the DNA was made. TRBV21-1 is tagged as a pseudogene. The CDR3 extends over 15 amino acids.

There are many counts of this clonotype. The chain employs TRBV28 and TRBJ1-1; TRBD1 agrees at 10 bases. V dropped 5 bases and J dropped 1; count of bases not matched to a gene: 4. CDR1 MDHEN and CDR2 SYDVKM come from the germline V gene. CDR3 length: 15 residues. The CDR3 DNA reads TGTGCCAGCAGTCTCGGGACAGGGGAGAACACTGAAGCTTTCTTT. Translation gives CASSLGTGENTEAFF.

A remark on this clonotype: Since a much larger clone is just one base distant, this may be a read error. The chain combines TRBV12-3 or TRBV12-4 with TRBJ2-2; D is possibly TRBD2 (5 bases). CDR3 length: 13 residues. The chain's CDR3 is CASSLGETGELLF. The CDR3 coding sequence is TGTGCCAGCAGTTTAGGGGAAACCGGGGAGCTGCTTTTT.

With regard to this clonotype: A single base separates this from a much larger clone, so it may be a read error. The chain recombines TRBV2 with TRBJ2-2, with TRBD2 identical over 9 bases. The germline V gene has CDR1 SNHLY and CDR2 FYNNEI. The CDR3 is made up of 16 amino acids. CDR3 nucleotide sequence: TGTGCCAGCAGGGGGGGGCTAGCGGGGAACACCGGGGAGCTGGTTTTT. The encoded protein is CASRGGLAGNTGELVF.